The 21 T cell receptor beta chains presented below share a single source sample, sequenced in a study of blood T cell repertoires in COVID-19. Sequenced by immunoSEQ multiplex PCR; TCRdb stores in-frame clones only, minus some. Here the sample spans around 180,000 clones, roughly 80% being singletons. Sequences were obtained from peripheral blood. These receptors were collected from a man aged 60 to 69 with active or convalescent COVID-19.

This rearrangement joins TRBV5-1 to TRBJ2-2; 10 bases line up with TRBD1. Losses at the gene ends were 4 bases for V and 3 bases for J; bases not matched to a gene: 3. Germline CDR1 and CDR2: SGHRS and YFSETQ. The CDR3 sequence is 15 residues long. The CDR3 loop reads CASSRQGADTGELFF. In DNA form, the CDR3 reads TGCGCCAGCAGCCGACAGGGGGCCGACACCGGGGAGCTGTTTTTT. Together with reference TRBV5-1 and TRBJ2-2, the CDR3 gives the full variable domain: KAGVTQTPRYLIKTRGQQVTLSCSPISGHRSVSWYQQTPGQGLQFLFEYFSETQRNKGNFPGRFSGRQFSNSRSEMNVSTLELGDSALYLCASSRQGADTGELFFGEGSRLTVL.

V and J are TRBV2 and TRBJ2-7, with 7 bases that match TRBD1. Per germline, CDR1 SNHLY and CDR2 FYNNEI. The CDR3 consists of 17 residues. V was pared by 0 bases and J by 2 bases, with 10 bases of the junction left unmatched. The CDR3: CASSEAATGTAPYEQYF. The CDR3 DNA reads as TGTGCCAGCAGTGAAGCTGCAACCGGGACAGCTCCCTACGAGCAGTACTTC.

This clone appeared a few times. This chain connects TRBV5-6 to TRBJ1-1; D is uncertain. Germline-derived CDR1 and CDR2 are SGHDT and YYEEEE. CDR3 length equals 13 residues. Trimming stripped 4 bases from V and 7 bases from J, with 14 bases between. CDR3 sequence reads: CASSRTGFNEAFF. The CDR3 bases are TGTGCCAGCAGCCGCACGGGGTTTAATGAAGCTTTCTTT.

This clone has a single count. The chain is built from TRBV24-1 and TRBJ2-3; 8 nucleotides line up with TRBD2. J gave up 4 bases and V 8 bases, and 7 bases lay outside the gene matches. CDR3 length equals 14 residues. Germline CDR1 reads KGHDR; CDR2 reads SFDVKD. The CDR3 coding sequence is TGTGCCACCAAGTCGGGAGGGACGGCAGATACGCAGTATTTT. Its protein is CATKSGGTADTQYF.

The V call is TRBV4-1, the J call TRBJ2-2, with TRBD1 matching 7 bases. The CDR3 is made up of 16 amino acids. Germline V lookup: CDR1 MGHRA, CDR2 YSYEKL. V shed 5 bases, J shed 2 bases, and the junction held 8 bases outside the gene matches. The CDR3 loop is CASSYDRVKNTGELFF. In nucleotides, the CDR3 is TGCGCCAGCAGCTACGACAGGGTAAAAAACACCGGGGAGCTGTTTTTT.

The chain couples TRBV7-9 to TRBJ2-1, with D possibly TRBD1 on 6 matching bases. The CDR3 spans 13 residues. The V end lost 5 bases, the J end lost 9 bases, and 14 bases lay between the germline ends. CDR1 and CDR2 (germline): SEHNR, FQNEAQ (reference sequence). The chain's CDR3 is CASSLIQGVEQFF. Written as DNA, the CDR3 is TGTGCCAGCAGCCTAATACAGGGAGTTGAGCAGTTCTTC.

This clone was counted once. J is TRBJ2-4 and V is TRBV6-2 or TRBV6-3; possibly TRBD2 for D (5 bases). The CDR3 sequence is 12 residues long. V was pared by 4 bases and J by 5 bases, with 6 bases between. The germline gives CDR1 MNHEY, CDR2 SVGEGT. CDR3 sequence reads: CASSFGENIQYF. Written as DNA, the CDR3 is TGTGCCAGCAGTTTCGGGGAAAACATTCAGTACTTC.

CDR3: CASSQDLTGAQPQHF. The CDR3 nucleotides are TGCGCCAGCAGCCAAGATTTGACAGGCGCTCAGCCCCAGCATTTT. V and J are TRBV4-1 and TRBJ1-5; D perhaps matches TRBD1 (6 bases). Trimming stripped 0 bases from V and 6 bases from J, with 12 bases between. The CDR3 has 15 amino acids. Germline CDR1 and CDR2: MGHRA and YSYEKL.

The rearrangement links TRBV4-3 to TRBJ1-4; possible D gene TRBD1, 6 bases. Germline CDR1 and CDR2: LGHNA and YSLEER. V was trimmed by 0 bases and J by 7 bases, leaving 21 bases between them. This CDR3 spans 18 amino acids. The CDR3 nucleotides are TGCGCCAGCAGCCAAGATATAAGACAGGTGCTTGGTAGTGAAAAACTGTTTTTT. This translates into CASSQDIRQVLGSEKLFF.

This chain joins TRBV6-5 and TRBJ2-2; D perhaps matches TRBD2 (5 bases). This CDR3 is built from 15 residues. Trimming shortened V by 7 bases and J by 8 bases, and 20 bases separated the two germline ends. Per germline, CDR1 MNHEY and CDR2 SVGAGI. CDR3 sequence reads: CASTAEGLHSGELFF. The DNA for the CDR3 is TGTGCCAGCACCGCAGAGGGCCTCCACTCAGGGGAGCTGTTTTTT.

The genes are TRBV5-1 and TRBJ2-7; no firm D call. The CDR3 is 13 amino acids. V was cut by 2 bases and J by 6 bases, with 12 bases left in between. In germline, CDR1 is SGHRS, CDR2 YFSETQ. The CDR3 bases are TGCGCCAGCAGCTTCGGTAACGGCGGCGAGCAGTACTTC. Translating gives CASSFGNGGEQYF.

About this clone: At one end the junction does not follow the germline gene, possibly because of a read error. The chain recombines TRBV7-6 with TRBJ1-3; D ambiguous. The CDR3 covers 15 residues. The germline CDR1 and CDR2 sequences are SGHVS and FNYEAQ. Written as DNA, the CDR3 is TGTGCCAGCAGCTTATCCGGGTTTACCGGAAGCACCATATATTTT. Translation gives CASSLSGFTGSTIYF.

CDR3 bases: TGTGCCATCAGTGTCATAAACTACCCGTCTAACTATGGCTACACCTTC. Translation gives CAISVINYPSNYGYTF. This sequence joins TRBV10-3 and TRBJ1-2, with no clear D. Germline V gene lookup returns CDR1 ENHRY and CDR2 SYGVKD. V was trimmed by 4 bases and J by 0 bases, leaving 15 bases between them. The CDR3 runs 16 residues.

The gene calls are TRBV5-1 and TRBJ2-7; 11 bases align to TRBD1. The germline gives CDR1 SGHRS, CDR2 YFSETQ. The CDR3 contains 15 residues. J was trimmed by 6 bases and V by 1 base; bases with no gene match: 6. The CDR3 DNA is TGCGCCAGCAGCTTGCAGGGACAGGGGGAGGGCGAGCAGTACTTC. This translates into CASSLQGQGEGEQYF.

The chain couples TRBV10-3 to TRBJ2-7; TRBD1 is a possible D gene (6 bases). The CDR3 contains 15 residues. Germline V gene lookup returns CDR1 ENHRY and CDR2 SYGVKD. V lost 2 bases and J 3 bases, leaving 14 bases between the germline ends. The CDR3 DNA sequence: TGTGCCATCAGTGAGGTCCAACAGGGCGACTACGAGCAGTACTTC. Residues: CAISEVQQGDYEQYF.

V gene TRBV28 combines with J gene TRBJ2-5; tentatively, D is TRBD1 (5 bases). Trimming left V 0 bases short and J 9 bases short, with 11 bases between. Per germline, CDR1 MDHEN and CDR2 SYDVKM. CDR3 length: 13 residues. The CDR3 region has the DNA TGTGCCAGCAGTTTATGGCAGGGTCCGGCCCAGTACTTC. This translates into CASSLWQGPAQYF.

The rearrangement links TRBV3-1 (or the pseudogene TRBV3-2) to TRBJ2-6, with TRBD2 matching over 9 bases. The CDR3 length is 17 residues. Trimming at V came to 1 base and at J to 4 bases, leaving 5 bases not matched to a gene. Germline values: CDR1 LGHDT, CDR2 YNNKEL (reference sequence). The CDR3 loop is CASSQGLAGWGANVLTF. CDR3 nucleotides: TGTGCCAGCAGCCAAGGTCTAGCGGGATGGGGGGCCAACGTCCTGACTTTC.

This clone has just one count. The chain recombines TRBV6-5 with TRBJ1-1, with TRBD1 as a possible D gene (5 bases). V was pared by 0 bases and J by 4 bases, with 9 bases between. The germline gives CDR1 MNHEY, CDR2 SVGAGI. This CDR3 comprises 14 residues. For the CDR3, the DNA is TGTGCCAGCAGTTACTCGCCAGGGCTCACTGAAGCTTTCTTT. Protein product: CASSYSPGLTEAFF.

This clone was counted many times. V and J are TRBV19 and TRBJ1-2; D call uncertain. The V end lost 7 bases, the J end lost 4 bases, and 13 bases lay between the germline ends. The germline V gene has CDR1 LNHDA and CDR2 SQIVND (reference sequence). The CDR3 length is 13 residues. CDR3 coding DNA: TGTGCCAGTACCCCAGACATTCGCTATGGCTACACCTTC. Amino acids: CASTPDIRYGYTF.

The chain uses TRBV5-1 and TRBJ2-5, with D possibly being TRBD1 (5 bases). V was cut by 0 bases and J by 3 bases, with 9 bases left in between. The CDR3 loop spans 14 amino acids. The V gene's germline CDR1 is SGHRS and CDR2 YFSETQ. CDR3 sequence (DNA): TGCGCCAGCAGCTTGGCGGCCAGGGAAGAGACCCAGTACTTC. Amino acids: CASSLAAREETQYF.

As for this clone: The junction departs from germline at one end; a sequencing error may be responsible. The CDR3 here is CASSYFVQGYDEQYF. Written as DNA, the CDR3 is TGTGCCAGCAGCTACTTCGTACAGGGATACGACGAGCAGTACTTC. The V gene is TRBV6-5, the J gene TRBJ2-7; a possible D gene is TRBD1 (6 bases). This CDR3 has 15 residues. The germline CDR1 and CDR2 sequences are MNHEY and SVGAGI.